This TCR beta chain was sequenced during a study of response to subunit inactivated influenza vaccine. CDR1 is SGHVS and CDR2 is FQNEAQ in the germline V gene. V shed 5 bases and J 2 bases; nucleotides not matched to a gene: 8. This CDR3 spans 15 amino acids. This clonotype showed up just a few times. A single record per CDR3 protein comes from TCRdb applying MiXCR to the RT-PCR reads. The sample contains around 650,000 distinct CDR3 sequences, 15% to 18% of which appear only once. The sequence was obtained from a man in his forties or fifties who received an inactivated influenza vaccine. The sequenced sample was PBMCs from blood, obtained 11 to 12 days after vaccination. The chain joins TRBV7-8 to TRBJ2-5; 7 bases align to TRBD1. CDR3 coding DNA: TGTGCCAGCAGCGATAATCCGGGACAGCAAGAGACCCAGTACTTC. Translated: CASSDNPGQQETQYF.